Below are 31 T cell receptor beta chains sequenced from a single sample in a study of control samples from healthy donors and cancer patients. Assay used: immunoSEQ multiplex PCR; TCRdb lists only in-frame clones, some missing. The repertoire table contains some 180,000 clones. The sequenced material came from blood. These receptors all stem from a woman in her twenties or thirties in good health.

The V gene is TRBV10-1, the J gene TRBJ2-3; 13 bases match TRBD2. CDR1 WNHNN and CDR2 SYGVQD come from the germline V gene (reference sequence). The CDR3 spans 16 residues. The V gene end was trimmed by 6 bases and the J gene end by 4 bases; junction bases not matched to a gene: 7. CDR3: CASSTTSGGIADTQYF. The DNA of the CDR3 is TGCGCCAGCAGCACGACTAGCGGGGGGATTGCAGATACGCAGTATTTT.

The V gene is TRBV7-9, the J gene TRBJ1-1; no definite D call. CDR3 size: 11 residues. Germline V lookup: CDR1 SEHNR, CDR2 FQNEAQ (reference sequence). V lost 9 bases and J lost 1, with 6 bases in between. As DNA, the CDR3 is TGTGCCAGTCGGCCGAACACTGAAGCTTTCTTT. This codes for CASRPNTEAFF.

The gene calls are TRBV7-2 and TRBJ2-6, with D possibly TRBD1 on 6 matching bases. V gave up 8 bases and J gave up 0 bases, with 14 bases separating them. The germline gives CDR1 SGHTA, CDR2 FQGNSA. This CDR3 region has 16 residues. The CDR3 DNA reads TGTGCCAGCCCACAGGACAGCAGCTCTGGGGCCAACGTCCTGACTTTC. This translates into CASPQDSSSGANVLTF.

The chain couples TRBV5-1 to TRBJ1-2, with 7 nucleotides matching TRBD1. This CDR3 is 15 amino acids long. The V and J ends lost 4 bases and 5 bases, in that order; junction bases with no gene match: 11. The germline V gene has CDR1 SGHRS and CDR2 YFSETQ. The CDR3 DNA is TGCGCCAGCAGCCTCACCATAGGGACAGAATATGGCTACACCTTC. Translating it yields CASSLTIGTEYGYTF. Using reference TRBV5-1 and TRBJ1-2 for the parts outside the CDR3, the full variable domain is KAGVTQTPRYLIKTRGQQVTLSCSPISGHRSVSWYQQTPGQGLQFLFEYFSETQRNKGNFPGRFSGRQFSNSRSEMNVSTLELGDSALYLCASSLTIGTEYGYTFGSGTRLTVV.

V and J are TRBV4-2 and TRBJ1-1; no firm D call. The CDR3 totals 15 residues. Trimming took off 0 bases at V and 2 bases at J, with 10 bases between the two ends. The germline CDR1 and CDR2 sequences are LGHNA and YNFKEQ. The CDR3 region has the DNA TGTGCCAGCAGCCAAGATTACTTAGGAAACACTGAAGCTTTCTTT. Translated, it gives CASSQDYLGNTEAFF.

This chain joins TRBV30 and TRBJ2-7; possibly TRBD1 for D (5 bases). The CDR3 is 13 amino acids. Trimming shortened V by 2 bases and J by 2 bases, and 10 bases separated the two germline ends. Germline V gene sequence: CDR1 GTSNPN, CDR2 SVGIG (reference sequence). This chain's CDR3 is CAWSRAGPYEQYF. In DNA form, the CDR3 reads TGTGCCTGGAGTCGGGCAGGGCCCTACGAGCAGTACTTC.

Points on this clone: Other nucleotide sequences in the sample specify the same CDR3. The chain carries TRBV12-3 or TRBV12-4 and TRBJ1-2; D is undetermined. V gave up 5 bases and J gave up 0 bases, with 1 base separating them. The CDR3 is 11 amino acids. This CDR3 reads CASSPNYGYTF. In DNA form, the CDR3 reads TGTGCCAGCAGTCCTAACTATGGCTACACCTTC.

The J gene is TRBJ1-1, the V gene TRBV19; D is possibly TRBD1 (6 bases). Germline CDR1 reads LNHDA; CDR2 reads SQIVND (reference sequence). The V end was cut by 7 bases, the J end by 4 bases, with 13 bases between. The length of the CDR3 is 13 residues. CDR3: CASTPGQFTEAFF. The CDR3 DNA follows: TGTGCCAGTACCCCCGGACAGTTCACTGAAGCTTTCTTT.

A word on this clone: The same CDR3 can be traced to other DNA sequences in this sample. This rearrangement joins TRBV30 to TRBJ1-5; no reliable D call. Germline lookup yields CDR1 GTSNPN and CDR2 SVGIG (reference sequence). V was shortened by 0 bases and J by 0 bases, with 3 bases between the two germline ends. The CDR3 sequence is 13 residues long. The CDR3 sequence: CAWSVHSNQPQHF. CDR3 nucleotides: TGTGCCTGGAGTGTTCATAGCAATCAGCCCCAGCATTTT. The full variable domain, rest sourced from reference TRBV30 and TRBJ1-5, is SQTIHQWPATLVQPVGSPLSLECTVEGTSNPNLYWYRQAAGRGLQLLFYSVGIGQISSEVPQNLSASRPQDRQFILSSKKLLLSDSGFYLCAWSVHSNQPQHFGDGTRLSIL.

The rearrangement uses TRBV12-3 or TRBV12-4 and TRBJ1-1; 7 nucleotides match TRBD1. With V trimmed by 9 bases and J by 4 bases, 8 bases remained unmatched. This CDR3 has 13 residues. The CDR3 DNA reads as TGTGCCAGTTTTTACACAGGGGCCACTGAAGCTTTCTTT. Protein sequence: CASFYTGATEAFF.

The chain recombines TRBV11-2 with TRBJ1-5; 7 bases fit TRBD1. Unmatched junction bases numbered 9, after V lost 5 bases and J lost 11 bases. Germline loops: CDR1 SGHAT, CDR2 FQNNGV. This CDR3 is 13 amino acids long. The CDR3 is CASSPTGVGTQHF. Here the CDR3 DNA reads TGTGCCAGCAGCCCTACAGGGGTGGGGACCCAGCATTTT.

The chain recombines TRBV27 with TRBJ1-1, with unresolved D. The germline V gene encodes CDR1 MNHEY and CDR2 SMNVEV (reference sequence). Trimming cost V 3 bases and J 0 bases, with 5 bases left between them. The CDR3 covers 13 residues. CDR3 DNA: TGTGCCAGCAGTTTCTCGATGAACACTGAAGCTTTCTTT. It codes for CASSFSMNTEAFF.

The chain has TRBV6-5 and TRBJ1-2, with TRBD1 identical over 8 bases. Germline CDR1 MNHEY, CDR2 SVGAGI. The CDR3 extends over 14 amino acids. Germline trimming cut 8 bases from V and 0 bases from J; bases unmatched to any gene: 5. The CDR3: CASAPQGANYGYTF. CDR3 sequence (DNA): TGTGCCAGCGCACCACAGGGGGCTAACTATGGCTACACCTTC.

V usage is TRBV11-2 and J usage is TRBJ2-3; TRBD1 or TRBD2 may be the D gene (6 bases each). V dropped 5 bases and J dropped 4 bases, with 19 bases sitting between them. Germline-derived CDR1 and CDR2 are SGHAT and FQNNGV. The length of the CDR3 is 16 residues. The CDR3 spells CASSPTRGGLADTQYF. Written as DNA, the CDR3 is TGTGCCAGCAGCCCTACACGTGGGGGGCTGGCAGATACGCAGTATTTT.

V and J are TRBV10-1 and TRBJ2-4; D gene ambiguous. CDR1 and CDR2 (germline): WNHNN, SYGVQD (reference sequence). The germline V and J ends were trimmed by 0 bases and 6 bases, with 9 bases remaining between them. This CDR3 contains 14 residues. Here the CDR3 DNA reads TGCGCCAGCAGTGAGTCGAGTTGGAGAAACATTCAGTACTTC. Encoded protein: CASSESSWRNIQYF.

The chain carries TRBV2 and TRBJ2-1, with D unresolved. Deletions cut 2 bases from V and 15 bases from J, with 17 bases between. CDR1 SNHLY and CDR2 FYNNEI come from the germline V gene. There are 13 residues in the CDR3. The CDR3 coding sequence is TGTGCCAGCAGTGAAACCCCCGTAGGGCTTTGGTTCTTC. This translates into CASSETPVGLWFF.

The rearrangement uses TRBV3-1 (or the pseudogene TRBV3-2) and TRBJ2-4; D remains ambiguous. The germline gives CDR1 LGHDT, CDR2 YNNKEL (reference sequence). There are 13 residues in the CDR3. The V and J ends lost 0 bases and 15 bases respectively, with 15 bases between them. CDR3 amino acids: CASSQDPGARRYF. The CDR3 region has the DNA TGTGCCAGCAGCCAAGATCCGGGTGCCCGACGGTACTTC.

The chain is built from TRBV2 and TRBJ1-2; 9 bases agree with TRBD1. Germline-derived CDR1 and CDR2 are SNHLY and FYNNEI. J lost 8 bases, V lost 8 bases, and 9 bases had no gene match. The CDR3 is 13 amino acids. The CDR3, as DNA: TGTGCCAGCGGTATGGGACAGGGAAGAGGCTACACCTTC. It is translated as CASGMGQGRGYTF. The entire variable domain, with the rest obtained from reference TRBV2 and TRBJ1-2, is as follows: EPEVTQTPSHQVTQMGQEVILRCVPISNHLYFYWYRQILGQKVEFLVSFYNNEISEKSEIFDDQFSVERPDGSNFTLKIRSTKLEDSAMYFCASGMGQGRGYTFGSGTRLTVV.

CDR3 in amino acids: CASTRRGNSYNEQFF. CDR3 nucleotides: TGTGCCAGCACAAGAAGGGGGAACTCCTACAATGAGCAGTTCTTC. The chain joins TRBV7-9 to TRBJ2-1; D perhaps matches TRBD1 (6 bases). Between the trimmed V and J ends, which lost 7 bases and 0 bases, there was a span of 13 bases. The CDR3 covers 15 residues. Germline loops: CDR1 SEHNR, CDR2 FQNEAQ (reference sequence).

The CDR3: CASSQRLAGGLDEQFF. CDR3 DNA sequence: TGTGCCAGCAGCCAACGACTAGCGGGGGGACTCGATGAGCAGTTCTTC. The chain employs TRBV4-2 and TRBJ2-1, with 13 bases matching TRBD2. The germline CDR1 and CDR2 sequences are LGHNA and YNFKEQ. V shed 2 bases and J 8 bases; nucleotides not matched to a gene: 6. This CDR3 has 16 amino acids.

The chain joins TRBV29-1 to TRBJ1-5; a weak D match, TRBD1 (5 bases). CDR3 length: 13 amino acids. Germline CDR1 and CDR2: SQVTM and ANQGSEA. Trimming took off 4 bases at V and 5 bases at J, with 12 bases between the two ends. The CDR3 region is CSVAWGYDQPQHF. CDR3 in DNA: TGCAGCGTTGCATGGGGGTACGATCAGCCCCAGCATTTT. Combining the CDR3 with reference TRBV29-1 and TRBJ1-5 gives the whole variable domain SAVISQKPSRDICQRGTSLTIQCQVDSQVTMMFWYRQQPGQSLTLIATANQGSEATYESGFVIDKFPISRPNLTFSTLTVSNMSPEDSSIYLCSVAWGYDQPQHFGDGTRLSIL.

The chain links TRBV6-1 to TRBJ2-3; TRBD1 might be the D (5 bases). In germline, CDR1 is MNHNS, CDR2 SASEGT. The CDR3 spans 15 residues. The V end was cut by 2 bases, the J end by 7 bases, with 16 bases between. CDR3 residues: CASSEKGQVIHTQYF. The CDR3 DNA reads as TGTGCCAGCAGTGAAAAGGGGCAGGTTATCCATACGCAGTATTTT.

The gene calls are TRBV19 and TRBJ1-6; D unresolved. Germline CDR1 is LNHDA and CDR2 is SQIVND (reference sequence). The CDR3 totals 13 residues. Trimming stripped 6 bases from V and 7 bases from J, with 10 bases between. The CDR3 sequence is CASRSEENSPLHF. The CDR3 nucleotides read TGTGCCAGTAGGTCTGAGGAAAATTCACCCCTCCACTTT. Together with reference TRBV19 and TRBJ1-6, the CDR3 gives the full variable domain: DGGITQSPKYLFRKEGQNVTLSCEQNLNHDAMYWYRQDPGQGLRLIYYSQIVNDFQKGDIAEGYSVSREKKESFPLTVTSAQKNPTAFYLCASRSEENSPLHFGNGTRLTVT.

V and J are TRBV4-2 and TRBJ1-4; D might be TRBD1 (5 bases). The CDR3 spans 18 residues. Germline V CDR1 and CDR2: LGHNA, YNFKEQ. The germline V and J ends were trimmed by 1 base and 7 bases, with 22 bases remaining between them. The CDR3 protein is CASSQASRTPGRGEKLFF. The CDR3 nucleotides are TGTGCCAGCAGCCAAGCCTCACGCACCCCAGGGCGAGGTGAAAAACTGTTTTTT.

The chain is built from TRBV5-1 and TRBJ2-5; perhaps TRBD1 as D (6 bases). CDR1 is SGHRS, CDR2 YFSETQ, per germline. This CDR3 spans 15 amino acids. V lost 6 bases to trimming and J lost 2 bases, with 17 bases between them. CDR3 protein: CASTGRGMGQETQYF. CDR3 nucleotides: TGCGCCAGCACCGGCAGGGGTATGGGGCAAGAGACCCAGTACTTC.

The gene calls are TRBV4-3 and TRBJ1-2, with D unclear. Germline V gives CDR1 LGHNA, CDR2 YSLEER. The CDR3 is 14 residues long. Trimming cost V 1 base and J 4 bases, with 10 bases left between them. Written as DNA, the CDR3 is TGCGCCAGCAGCCAAGGGCAGACATTCTATGGCTACACCTTC. Translating gives CASSQGQTFYGYTF.

The CDR3 spells CASSQEAGGPYEQYF. Here the CDR3 DNA reads TGTGCCAGCAGCCAAGAAGCGGGGGGACCCTACGAGCAGTACTTC. This chain uses TRBV4-2 with TRBJ2-7; 9 positions match TRBD2. V lost 0 bases and J lost 2; bases outside the gene matches: 2. CDR1 is LGHNA and CDR2 is YNFKEQ in the germline V gene. This CDR3 comprises 15 residues.

The genes are TRBV7-9 and TRBJ1-2, with D uncertain. The ends were cut back, 5 bases at V and 7 bases at J, with 14 bases in the middle. Germline CDR1 and CDR2: SEHNR and FQNEAQ (reference sequence). CDR3 length: 13 amino acids. CDR3 nucleotide sequence: TGTGCCAGCAGCCTCCCGGGTGTTAGTGGCTACACCTTC. Amino acid sequence: CASSLPGVSGYTF. Full variable domain (remainder filled in from reference TRBV7-9 and TRBJ1-2): DTGVSQNPRHKITKRGQNVTFRCDPISEHNRLYWYRQTLGQGPEFLTYFQNEAQLEKSRLLSDRFSAERPKGSFSTLEIQRTEQGDSAMYLCASSLPGVSGYTFGSGTRLTVV.

The chain combines TRBV19 with TRBJ2-2, with 8 bases fitting TRBD1. The CDR3 extends over 16 amino acids. With 2 bases clipped from V and 7 bases from J, the junction kept 9 bases outside the gene matches. Germline CDR1 LNHDA, CDR2 SQIVND (reference sequence). This CDR3 is CASSIRRQGIGGELFF. DNA of the CDR3: TGTGCCAGTAGTATAAGAAGACAGGGGATCGGCGGGGAGCTGTTTTTT.

The V call is TRBV5-1, the J call TRBJ1-2; 7 bases fit TRBD1. V shed 0 bases and J 7 bases; nucleotides not matched to a gene: 12. The length of the CDR3 is 16 residues. Per germline, CDR1 SGHRS and CDR2 YFSETQ. The CDR3, as DNA: TGCGCCAGCAGCTTGGCAACTTTTCCAGGGGGACCTGGCTACACCTTC. It is translated as CASSLATFPGGPGYTF.

The V gene is TRBV6-2 or TRBV6-3, the J gene TRBJ1-5; D is undetermined. The CDR3 is 13 residues long. Deletions cut 4 bases from V and 2 bases from J, with 6 bases between. Germline V CDR1 and CDR2: MNHEY, SVGEGT. The CDR3 sequence is CASSFAGNQPQHF. Here the CDR3 DNA reads TGTGCCAGCAGTTTTGCGGGCAATCAGCCCCAGCATTTT.